This TCR beta chain stems from a study of glioma-infiltrating T cells. The overall study: Dexamethasone exposure before glioma surgery was limited to six or fewer days.

With regard to this clonotype: Its cognate antigen is unknown.

Study conclusions and caveats: Tissue-blood divergence was below expectation in non-neoplastic patients, above in gliomas. Very few CDR3 sequences were shared between tissue and blood.

Germline V gene sequence: CDR1 MGHRA, CDR2 YSYEKL. V lost 1 base and J 4 bases, leaving 16 bases between the germline ends. The CDR3 runs 16 residues. TCR alpha and beta CDR3 regions were amplified from RNA using iRepertoire nested multiplex PCR. TCRdb reanalysed the multiplex PCR reads using MiXCR and keeps one entry per CDR3 protein. The sample includes 300,000 to 450,000 distinct CDR3 sequences, around 45% of them seen just once. Sequenced input: glioma tissue, nonneoplastic brain tissue, or PBMCs (not recorded which). The genes are TRBV4-1 and TRBJ1-2; no reliable D call. This TCR came from a human donor with low-grade glioma or glioblastoma, undergoing nonglioma brain surgery, or in good health (not recorded which). DNA of the CDR3: TGCGCCAGCAGCCAAGGGGCACACGACCCTCTCTATGGCTACACCTTC. It is translated as CASSQGAHDPLYGYTF.